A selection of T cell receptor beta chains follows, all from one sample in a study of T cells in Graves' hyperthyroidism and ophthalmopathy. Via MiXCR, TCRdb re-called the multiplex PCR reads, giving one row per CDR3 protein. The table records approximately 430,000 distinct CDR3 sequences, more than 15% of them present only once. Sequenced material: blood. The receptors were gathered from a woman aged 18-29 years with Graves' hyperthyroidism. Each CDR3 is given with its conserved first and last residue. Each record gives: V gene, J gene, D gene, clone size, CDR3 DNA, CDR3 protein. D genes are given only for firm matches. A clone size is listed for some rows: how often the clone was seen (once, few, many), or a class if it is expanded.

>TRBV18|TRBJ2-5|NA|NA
TGTGCCAGCTCACCATTTGACAGTCCCCAAGAGACCCAGTACTTC
CASSPFDSPQETQYF
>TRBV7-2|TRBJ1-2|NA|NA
TGTGCCAGCAGCTTGGCTGACTTCTATGGCTACACCTTC
CASSLADFYGYTF
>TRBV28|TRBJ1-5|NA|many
TGTGCCAGCAGTATAGGAGGCGGTCAGCCCCAGCATTTT
CASSIGGGQPQHF
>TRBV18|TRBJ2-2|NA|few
TGTGCCAGCTCACTTCTAAAGCTTGGTACGAACACCGGGGAGCTGTTTTTT
CASSLLKLGTNTGELFF
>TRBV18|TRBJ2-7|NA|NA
TGTGCCAGCTCACCAATCGGTCCCGGGAACTCGCACCCTTCCTACGAGCAGTACTTC
CASSPIGPGNSHPSYEQYF
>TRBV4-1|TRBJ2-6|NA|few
TGCGCCAGCAGCGGGGAAGGGGCCAACGTCCTGACTTTC
CASSGEGANVLTF
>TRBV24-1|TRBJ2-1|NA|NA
TGTGCCACCAGTGAGGTTCCTACGTATAATTACAATGAGCAGTTCTTC
CATSEVPTYNYNEQFF
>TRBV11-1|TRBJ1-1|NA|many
TGTGCCAGCAGCTTCCGGGGGGGGTTAACTGGAGCTTTCTTT
CASSFRGGLTGAFF
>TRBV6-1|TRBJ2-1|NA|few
TGTGCCAGCAGCCCGACCTTTTTTAAGAGCTCCTACAATGAGCAGTTCTTC
CASSPTFFKSSYNEQFF
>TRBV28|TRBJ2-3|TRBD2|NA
TGTGCCAGCAGCCCCCTAGCGGGAATGGATACGCAGTATTTT
CASSPLAGMDTQYF
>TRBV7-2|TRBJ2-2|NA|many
TGTGCCAGCAGCCTCTATGGCTTTGGGGGCAGGGCGACCGGGGAGCTGTTTTTT
CASSLYGFGGRATGELFF
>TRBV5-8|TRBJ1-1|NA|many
TGTGCCAGCAGCTTGCTGTATCTTGAAGCTTTCTTT
CASSLLYLEAFF
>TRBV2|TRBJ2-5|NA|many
TGTGCCAGCAGTGGCAACCTACAAGAGACCCAGTACTTC
CASSGNLQETQYF
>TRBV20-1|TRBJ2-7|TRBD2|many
TGCAGTGCCTCCCTCCTAGCGGGGGACTCTAGCGAGCAGTACTTC
CSASLLAGDSSEQYF
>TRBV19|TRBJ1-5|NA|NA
TGTGCCAGTAGTATAGGCCCCCACAGGGCCCAGCCCCAGCATTTT
CASSIGPHRAQPQHF
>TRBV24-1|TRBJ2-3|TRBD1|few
TGTGCCACCAGTGAACAGACAGGGCCCACAGATACGCAGTATTTT
CATSEQTGPTDTQYF
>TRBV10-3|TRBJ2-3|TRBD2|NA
TGTGCCATCAGTGAAGGACTAGCGGACATCACAGATACGCAGTATTTT
CAISEGLADITDTQYF
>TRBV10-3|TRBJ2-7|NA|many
TGTGCCATCAGTGAGTCGATTCAGGGGAGGACCTACGAGCAGTACTTC
CAISESIQGRTYEQYF
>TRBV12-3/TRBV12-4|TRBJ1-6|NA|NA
TGTGCCAGCAGGGGGGCCCTTTCACCCCTCCACTTT
CASRGALSPLHF
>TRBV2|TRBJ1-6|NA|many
TGTGCCAGCAGTGTTGGCTCCTATAATTCACCCCTCCACTTT
CASSVGSYNSPLHF
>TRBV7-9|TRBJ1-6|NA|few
TGTGCCAGCAGCCAGGGAGGAAGTAATAATTCACCCCTCCACTTT
CASSQGGSNNSPLHF
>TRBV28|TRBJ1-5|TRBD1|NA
TGTGCCAGCAGCGACAGGGGAAGGCAGCCCCAGCATTTT
CASSDRGRQPQHF
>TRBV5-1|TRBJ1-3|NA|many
TGCGCCAGCAGCTTGGAGGCAGTTGGAAACACCATATATTTT
CASSLEAVGNTIYF
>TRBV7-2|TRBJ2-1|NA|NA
TGTGCCAGCAGCTTTAACTACAATGAGCGGTTCTTC
CASSFNYNERFF
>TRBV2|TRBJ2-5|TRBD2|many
TGTGCCAGCAGTATAGGACTAGCGGGTGTGAGGACCCAGTACTTC
CASSIGLAGVRTQYF
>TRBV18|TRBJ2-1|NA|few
TGTGCCAGCTCACCGGGAGAGGGGTCCGCGTTGGTCTACAATGAGCAGTTCTTC
CASSPGEGSALVYNEQFF
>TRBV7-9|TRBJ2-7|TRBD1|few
TGTGCCAGCAGCCAGGGACAGGCTCCCTCCTACGAGCAGTACTTC
CASSQGQAPSYEQYF
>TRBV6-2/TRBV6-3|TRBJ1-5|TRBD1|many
TGTGCCAGCCGTCCCGTTACAGGGGTGCTCAATCAGCCCCAGCATTTT
CASRPVTGVLNQPQHF
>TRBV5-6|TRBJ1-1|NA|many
TGTGCCAGCCCCTTGGGGGCTGAAGCTTTCTTT
CASPLGAEAFF
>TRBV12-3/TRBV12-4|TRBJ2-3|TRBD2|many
TGTGCCAGCAGTTTACGGGGCGGACTAGCGGGGGGCACAGATACGCAGTATTTT
CASSLRGGLAGGTDTQYF